A single T cell receptor beta chain is shown here with its context. CDR3 length: 15 residues. CDR1 is KGHSY and CDR2 is FQNENV in the germline V gene. The V segment lost 4 bases and the J segment 4 bases; nucleotides outside the gene matches: 8. TCRdb's table, derived via immunoSEQ multiplex PCR, lists solely in-frame clones and lacks some. The sample includes about 190,000 clones, approximately 73% seen only once; the top ten take about 15%. The study drew participants aged about 18 to 89 years from some 24 US areas. Participants had their cohort set by participant-reported clinical history. The record originates from a study of blood T cell repertoires in COVID-19. Looking at the study overall: From the United States, Italy and Spain came samples of acute and convalescent COVID-19. Sample material is recorded as cDNA or gDNA derived from T cells, B-cell-depleted T cells, or PBMCs.

The specimen sequenced was PBMCs or T cells enriched from blood (not recorded which). This receptor was obtained from a woman in her forties or fifties with acute COVID-19. The chain uses TRBV16 and TRBJ1-1; the match to TRBD1 covers 8 bases. The CDR3 nucleotides read TGTGCCAGCAGCCTAGCGGACAGGGCGGTCACTGAAGCTTTCTTT. It specifies CASSLADRAVTEAFF.